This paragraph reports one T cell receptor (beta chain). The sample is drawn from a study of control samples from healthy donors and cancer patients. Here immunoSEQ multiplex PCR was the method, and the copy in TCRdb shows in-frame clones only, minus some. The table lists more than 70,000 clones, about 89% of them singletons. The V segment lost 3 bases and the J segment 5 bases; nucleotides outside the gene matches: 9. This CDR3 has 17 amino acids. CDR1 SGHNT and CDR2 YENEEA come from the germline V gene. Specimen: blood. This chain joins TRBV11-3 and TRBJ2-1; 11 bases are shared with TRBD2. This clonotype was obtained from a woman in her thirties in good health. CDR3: CASSLGETSGVDNEQFF. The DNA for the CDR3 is TGTGCCAGCAGCTTGGGGGAGACTAGCGGGGTTGACAATGAGCAGTTCTTC.